This TCR beta chain was obtained from a study of CDR3 diversity in severe acne. Via MiXCR, TCRdb re-called the PCR reads, giving one row per CDR3 protein. Among more than 70,000 distinct CDR3 sequences listed, 48% were seen once. The germline V gene encodes CDR1 SEHNR and CDR2 FQNEAQ (reference sequence). V was shortened by 0 bases and J by 6 bases, with 11 bases between the two germline ends. This CDR3 comprises 14 residues. The origin of this receptor is a male donor in good health, serving as a control. Sequencing was done on a sample of blood. The chain joins TRBV7-9 to TRBJ1-1, with a possible D match to TRBD1 (6 bases). The CDR3 loop reads CASSLAREGAEAFF. In nucleotides, the CDR3 is TGTGCCAGCAGCTTAGCCAGGGAGGGGGCTGAAGCTTTCTTT.